The clone carrying this T cell receptor (beta chain) was observed many times. This sample is drawn from a study of neurological immune-mediated disorders. The study built unsorted libraries from 2 million PBMCs kept at -80 C. Every sequencing run generated in excess of 180 million TCR-beta sequences. These sequences covered 15-18 subjects. A single record per CDR3 protein comes from TCRdb applying MiXCR to the 5' RACE reads. The table has tens of thousands of distinct CDR3 sequences, approximately 17% seen once; the top ten hold over 15%. The CDR3 totals 15 residues. The ends lost 2 bases at V and 3 bases at J; junction bases unmatched: 7. The germline V gene encodes CDR1 SGHKS and CDR2 YYEKEE (reference sequence).

J is TRBJ1-1 and V is TRBV5-5, with 7 bases matching TRBD1. The sequencing sample was made of PBMCs. The TCR comes from a woman aged 40 to 50 in good health. The CDR3 DNA is TGTGCCAGCAGCTTAGGACCGACAGGGTACACTGAAGCTTTCTTT. This encodes CASSLGPTGYTEAFF.